A single sample is the source of the 28 T cell receptor beta chains below, sequenced in a study of blood T cell repertoires in COVID-19. Measured with immunoSEQ multiplex PCR; TCRdb has only the in-frame clones, and not every one. The table lists 210,000 or so clones, around 88% of them singletons. The specimen sequenced was peripheral blood. All receptors come from a man aged 18 to 29 with active or convalescent COVID-19.

The CDR3 DNA reads as TGCGCCAGCAGCCCTACGACAAACCAAGAGACCCAGTACTTC. It encodes CASSPTTNQETQYF. The chain recombines TRBV4-1 with TRBJ2-5, with D hard to call. V lost 4 bases to trimming and J lost 0 bases, with 9 bases between them. Germline V lookup: CDR1 MGHRA, CDR2 YSYEKL. The CDR3 is 14 amino acids.

The chain links TRBV24-1 to TRBJ1-5; D not resolved. The germline CDR1 and CDR2 sequences are KGHDR and SFDVKD. CDR3 length equals 13 residues. V was shortened by 8 bases and J by 0 bases, with 7 bases between the two germline ends. The DNA of the CDR3 is TGTGCCACCACAACTGATAGCAATCAGCCCCAGCATTTT. Amino acid sequence: CATTTDSNQPQHF.

This clone appeared a few times. The J gene is TRBJ2-1, the V gene TRBV7-9; D call uncertain. The V end lost 4 bases, the J end lost 9 bases, and 7 bases lay between the germline ends. The V gene's germline CDR1 is SEHNR and CDR2 FQNEAQ (reference sequence). This CDR3 has 11 amino acids. CDR3 sequence reads: CASSWAAEQFF. The CDR3 DNA is TGTGCCAGCAGCTGGGCCGCTGAGCAGTTCTTC.

The V and J genes are TRBV6-2 or TRBV6-3 and TRBJ2-5; D gene uncertain. This CDR3 has 13 residues. The V gene's germline CDR1 is MNHEY and CDR2 SVGEGT. Trimming cost V 2 bases and J 5 bases, with 9 bases left between them. CDR3 protein: CASSYVGVETQYF. As DNA, the CDR3 is TGTGCCAGCAGTTACGTCGGAGTGGAGACCCAGTACTTC.

The rearrangement links TRBV7-3 to TRBJ2-1; 13 bases map to TRBD2. Germline CDR1 and CDR2: SGHTA and FQGTGA. The CDR3 spans 15 residues. Trimming took 2 bases from V and 7 from J; bases not matched to a gene: 2. The CDR3 sequence: CASSLGTSGINEQFF. CDR3 DNA: TGTGCCAGCAGCTTAGGGACTAGCGGGATTAATGAGCAGTTCTTC.

The V gene is TRBV7-2, the J gene TRBJ1-2; D uncertain. This CDR3 is 12 amino acids long. Germline V gene data show CDR1 as SGHTA and CDR2 as FQGNSA. The germline V and J ends were trimmed by 5 bases and 8 bases, with 12 bases remaining between them. CDR3 DNA: TGTGCCAGCAGCAATGAGGGTGGGGGCTACACCTTC. It specifies CASSNEGGGYTF. The full variable domain, in which reference TRBV7-2 and TRBJ1-2 provide the parts outside the CDR3, is GAGVSQSPSNKVTEKGKDVELRCDPISGHTALYWYRQSLGQGLEFLIYFQGNSAPDKSGLPSDRFSAERTGGSVSTLTIQRTQQEDSAVYLCASSNEGGGYTFGSGTRLTVV.

In this sample, this clone turned up once. The chain joins TRBV24-1 to TRBJ2-7; 13 positions agree with TRBD2. The V and J ends lost 3 bases and 5 bases, in that order; junction bases with no gene match: 3. Germline V gives CDR1 KGHDR, CDR2 SFDVKD. This CDR3 comprises 15 residues. The CDR3 DNA sequence: TGTGCCACCAGTGATGGACTAGCGGGAGTTGACGAGCAGTACTTC. Encoded protein: CATSDGLAGVDEQYF.

The gene calls are TRBV24-1 and TRBJ2-1, with 16 bases matching TRBD2. With 1 base clipped from V and 4 bases from J, the junction kept 6 bases outside the gene matches. Germline assignment: CDR1 KGHDR and CDR2 SFDVKD. This CDR3 contains 19 residues. The chain's CDR3 is CATSDFRGLAGGSYNEQFF. The CDR3, as DNA: TGTGCCACCAGTGATTTTAGGGGACTAGCGGGAGGGAGTTACAATGAGCAGTTCTTC.

This clone was counted a few times. This CDR3 is CSVAGLTNTGELFF. The CDR3 nucleotides are TGCAGCGTCGCGGGACTGACCAACACCGGGGAGCTGTTTTTT. The chain has TRBV29-1 and TRBJ2-2, with a possible D match to TRBD2 (6 bases). This CDR3 is 14 amino acids long. Trimming stripped 6 bases from V and 2 bases from J, with 13 bases between. Germline CDR1 is SQVTM and CDR2 is ANQGSEA.

V usage is TRBV7-2 and J usage is TRBJ1-1; 10 bases align to TRBD1. Germline-derived CDR1 and CDR2 are SGHTA and FQGNSA. V lost 0 bases, J lost 8 bases, and 9 bases stayed unmatched. The CDR3 totals 16 residues. In nucleotides, the CDR3 is TGTGCCAGCAGCTTAGCAACGCCCGGGACAGGGGCGGAAGCTTTCTTT. Translating it yields CASSLATPGTGAEAFF.

The chain has TRBV19 and TRBJ2-5; the D gene is possibly TRBD1 (6 bases). Germline V gene data show CDR1 as LNHDA and CDR2 as SQIVND (reference sequence). The CDR3 runs to 15 residues. Deletions cut 1 base from V and 4 bases from J, with 13 bases between. DNA for the CDR3: TGTGCCAGTAGTATAGCCGGACAGTTCCGAGAGACCCAGTACTTC. Translated, it gives CASSIAGQFRETQYF.

Only one count was recorded for this clone. The J gene is TRBJ2-1, the V gene TRBV2; 7 bases map to TRBD2. The germline V gene encodes CDR1 SNHLY and CDR2 FYNNEI. This CDR3 spans 15 amino acids. The J segment lost 5 bases and the V segment lost 8 bases, leaving 12 bases of the junction unmatched. CDR3 protein: CASQKRDLRNNEQFF. In nucleotides, the CDR3 is TGTGCCAGCCAGAAGCGGGACTTACGGAACAATGAGCAGTTCTTC.

The CDR3 protein is CAIRPDRGADGYTF. CDR3 nucleotide sequence: TGTGCCATCAGACCCGACAGGGGAGCAGATGGCTACACCTTC. The chain carries TRBV10-3 and TRBJ1-2, with TRBD1 matching over 8 bases. Looked up from germline, CDR1 is ENHRY and CDR2 is SYGVKD. V lost 6 bases to trimming and J lost 6 bases; unmatched junction nucleotides: 9. This CDR3 comprises 14 residues.

This clone was recorded many times. The chain carries TRBV19 and TRBJ1-1; TRBD1 matches 7 bases. Germline V gives CDR1 LNHDA, CDR2 SQIVND (reference sequence). This CDR3 is built from 12 residues. V lost 4 bases to trimming and J lost 10 bases; unmatched junction nucleotides: 6. The CDR3 sequence: CASSTHRGSAFF. The CDR3, as DNA: TGTGCCAGTAGTACCCACAGGGGCTCAGCTTTCTTT.

The chain employs TRBV7-9 and TRBJ2-2, with D possibly matching TRBD2 (5 bases). The germline V gene has CDR1 SEHNR and CDR2 FQNEAQ (reference sequence). The CDR3 has 13 residues. With 1 base removed from V and 5 bases from J, the gap between germline ends came to 5 bases. The chain's CDR3 is CASSLGGTGELFF. The CDR3 DNA reads TGTGCCAGCAGCTTAGGAGGGACCGGGGAGCTGTTTTTT.

This chain uses TRBV6-5 with TRBJ1-1, with D hard to call. This CDR3 comprises 13 residues. Trimming cost V 2 bases and J 4 bases, with 8 bases left between them. Germline CDR1 MNHEY, CDR2 SVGAGI. The DNA of the CDR3 is TGTGCCAGCAGTTACCCCGGGAGCACTGAAGCTTTCTTT. It translates to CASSYPGSTEAFF.

The chain employs TRBV19 and TRBJ2-7, with D unresolved. V was cut by 6 bases and J by 2 bases, with 11 bases left in between. In germline, CDR1 is LNHDA, CDR2 SQIVND (reference sequence). This CDR3 region has 13 residues. DNA for the CDR3: TGTGCCAGTAGGGCCGACATCACCTACGAGCAGTACTTC. It codes for CASRADITYEQYF.

The CDR3 coding sequence is TGTGCCATCAGCAGAGAGACAGGGGCTGATGGCTACACCTTC. Translating gives CAISRETGADGYTF. This chain uses TRBV10-3 with TRBJ1-2; 8 nucleotides match TRBD1. There are 14 residues in the CDR3. V gave up 6 bases and J gave up 6 bases; unmatched junction bases: 9. Germline CDR1 reads ENHRY; CDR2 reads SYGVKD.

This clone appeared once. The genes are TRBV9 and TRBJ1-4; 9 nucleotides match TRBD1. Germline CDR1 SGDLS, CDR2 YYNGEE. The ends lost 4 bases at V and 7 bases at J; junction bases unmatched: 17. This CDR3 region has 18 residues. The DNA for the CDR3 is TGTGCCAGCAGCCCCCAGGGGGGACAGGGTGGCGTAGCTGAAAAACTGTTTTTT. Protein: CASSPQGGQGGVAEKLFF.

The chain combines TRBV5-4 with TRBJ2-1; TRBD2 matches 12 bases. V gave up 4 bases and J gave up 6 bases; unmatched junction bases: 14. This CDR3 is 18 amino acids long. Germline V CDR1 and CDR2: SGHNT, YYREEE (reference sequence). CDR3: CASSPELAGGPLFNEQFF. Written as DNA, the CDR3 is TGTGCCAGCAGCCCTGAGCTAGCGGGAGGGCCCCTATTCAATGAGCAGTTCTTC.

This clone appeared once. The rearrangement links TRBV19 to TRBJ2-1, with D maybe TRBD2 (6 bases). From germline, CDR1 is LNHDA and CDR2 SQIVND (reference sequence). The CDR3 runs 16 residues. V shed 4 bases and J shed 8 bases, with 21 bases lying between them. Here the CDR3 DNA reads TGTGCCAGTAGTACACAAACTAGCACCCCGGTGTATGAGCAGTTCTTC. The encoded protein is CASSTQTSTPVYEQFF.

This clone was recorded once. The genes are TRBV27 and TRBJ1-4; 10 bases are a match to TRBD1. J gave up 8 bases and V 5 bases, and 8 bases lay outside the gene matches. The CDR3 consists of 15 residues. CDR1 is MNHEY and CDR2 is SMNVEV in the germline V gene (reference sequence). For the CDR3, the DNA is TGTGCCAGCAGTCGGAGACAGGGGGCGCCGGAAAAACTGTTTTTT. This codes for CASSRRQGAPEKLFF.

The gene calls are TRBV11-2 and TRBJ2-3, with TRBD1 identical over 9 bases. This CDR3 has 15 amino acids. CDR1 and CDR2 from the germline V gene are SGHAT and FQNNGV. V lost 5 bases, J lost 6 bases, and 9 bases stayed unmatched. The CDR3 DNA is TGTGCCAGCAGCCCAACCGGGACAGGGCTTGATACGCAGTATTTT. This codes for CASSPTGTGLDTQYF.

This sequence joins TRBV7-9 and TRBJ1-1; no reliable D call. The germline CDR1 and CDR2 sequences are SEHNR and FQNEAQ (reference sequence). The CDR3 spans 14 residues. The V and J ends lost 5 bases and 1 base respectively, with 11 bases between them. CDR3 protein: CASSPTLPNTEAFF. In DNA, the CDR3 is TGTGCCAGCAGCCCGACTCTCCCGAACACTGAAGCTTTCTTT. Complete variable domain (other parts from reference TRBV7-9 and TRBJ1-1): DTGVSQNPRHKITKRGQNVTFRCDPISEHNRLYWYRQTLGQGPEFLTYFQNEAQLEKSRLLSDRFSAERPKGSFSTLEIQRTEQGDSAMYLCASSPTLPNTEAFFGQGTRLTVV.

This chain connects TRBV4-1 to TRBJ2-2; weak D call: TRBD1 (5 bases). Germline V CDR1 and CDR2: MGHRA, YSYEKL. Trimming removed 3 bases at V and 6 bases at J, with 17 bases between. The CDR3 spans 16 residues. CDR3 protein: CASSHLDIIAPGELFF. CDR3 sequence (DNA): TGCGCCAGCAGCCATTTGGACATCATTGCTCCCGGGGAGCTGTTTTTT.

The chain joins TRBV19 to TRBJ2-3, with D maybe TRBD2 (6 bases). This CDR3 has 15 amino acids. Germline V CDR1 and CDR2: LNHDA, SQIVND (reference sequence). Trimming took off 4 bases at V and 1 base at J, with 12 bases between the two ends. CDR3 in amino acids: CASSSLAPGTDTQYF. CDR3 DNA: TGTGCCAGTAGTAGTCTAGCGCCGGGCACAGATACGCAGTATTTT. Filled out from reference TRBV19 and TRBJ2-3, the complete variable domain reads DGGITQSPKYLFRKEGQNVTLSCEQNLNHDAMYWYRQDPGQGLRLIYYSQIVNDFQKGDIAEGYSVSREKKESFPLTVTSAQKNPTAFYLCASSSLAPGTDTQYFGPGTRLTVL.

The CDR3 nucleotides are TGTGCCAGCAGTCGCCCGCCGTCCGGGTGGGCTGAAGCTTTCTTT. Translation gives CASSRPPSGWAEAFF. This chain connects TRBV6-2 or TRBV6-3 to TRBJ1-1; the D is unclear. V gave up 5 bases and J gave up 6 bases, with 19 bases separating them. The CDR3 loop spans 15 amino acids. CDR1 is MNHEY, CDR2 SVGEGT, per germline.

The J gene is TRBJ2-1, the V gene TRBV7-2, with 16 nucleotides matching TRBD2. With V trimmed by 2 bases and J by 6 bases, 4 bases remained unmatched. Per the germline V gene, CDR1 is SGHTA and CDR2 is FQGNSA. CDR3 length: 17 amino acids. For the CDR3, the DNA is TGTGCCAGCAGCTTATTCGGGACTAGCGGGAGGGGCAATGAGCAGTTCTTC. Protein product: CASSLFGTSGRGNEQFF.